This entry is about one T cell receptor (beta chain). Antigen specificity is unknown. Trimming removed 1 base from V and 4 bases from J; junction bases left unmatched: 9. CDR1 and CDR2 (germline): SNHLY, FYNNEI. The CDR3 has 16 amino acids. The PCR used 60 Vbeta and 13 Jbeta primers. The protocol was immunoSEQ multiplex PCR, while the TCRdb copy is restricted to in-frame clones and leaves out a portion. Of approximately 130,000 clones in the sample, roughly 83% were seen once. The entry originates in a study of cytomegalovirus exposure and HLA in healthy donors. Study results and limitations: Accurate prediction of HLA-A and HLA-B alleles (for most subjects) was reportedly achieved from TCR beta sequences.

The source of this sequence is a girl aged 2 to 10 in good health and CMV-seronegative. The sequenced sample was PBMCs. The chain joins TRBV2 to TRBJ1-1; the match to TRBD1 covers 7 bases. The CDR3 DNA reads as TGTGCCAGCAGTGAAGAACAGGGGCAGATCGGCACTGAAGCTTTCTTT. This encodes CASSEEQGQIGTEAFF.